The 20 T cell receptor beta chains given below trace back to one sample, sequenced in a study of shared clonotypes between healthy human individuals (TCRdb year 2020). The protocol used for the library was the immunoSEQ multiplex PCR assay. This is the immuneACCESS table as TCRdb keeps it, with only in-frame sequences that have V and J called. A part of the clones is gone; compared with another copy, unresolved V genes explain less than half, and the rest is unexplained. The sample table records some 1.5 million clones; 98% of these occur just once. Of the sample, about 0.45% is held by the ten largest clones. Material for sequencing was naive CD4+ T cells sorted from blood. The label giving this sample's cell subset or site can be read as: CD45RA+ positively selected. All receptors derive from a man aged 25 to 40 in good health.

The chain employs TRBV2 and TRBJ2-7, with D possibly TRBD1 on 5 matching bases. CDR3 size: 14 residues. Germline loops: CDR1 SNHLY, CDR2 FYNNEI. V gave up 0 bases and J gave up 2 bases, with 8 bases separating them. CDR3 nucleotide sequence: TGTGCCAGCAGTGAAGCGCTAGGGGCCTACGAGCAGTACTTC. Amino acid sequence: CASSEALGAYEQYF.

This clone appeared once. This sequence joins TRBV19 and TRBJ2-7; TRBD1 aligns across 10 bases. Unmatched junction bases numbered 25, after V lost 5 bases and J lost 0 bases. Germline loops: CDR1 LNHDA, CDR2 SQIVND (reference sequence). There are 22 residues in the CDR3. CDR3 sequence (DNA): TGTGCCAGTAGTCCACTAGCGGACCTCACCGGGACAGGGGACTCCAGCTCCTACGAGCAGTACTTC. Its translation: CASSPLADLTGTGDSSSYEQYF. The variable domain in full, completed from reference TRBV19 and TRBJ2-7, reads DGGITQSPKYLFRKEGQNVTLSCEQNLNHDAMYWYRQDPGQGLRLIYYSQIVNDFQKGDIAEGYSVSREKKESFPLTVTSAQKNPTAFYLCASSPLADLTGTGDSSSYEQYFGPGTRLTVT.

The chain employs TRBV2 and TRBJ2-1; 11 nucleotides agree with TRBD2. The V gene's germline CDR1 is SNHLY and CDR2 FYNNEI. V trimming: 6 bases; J trimming: 8 bases; junction bases outside the gene matches: 9. The CDR3 is made up of 15 amino acids. The CDR3 is CASSALAGVSDEQFF. The DNA of the CDR3 is TGTGCCAGCAGCGCACTAGCGGGAGTTTCGGATGAGCAGTTCTTC.

The V call is TRBV11-2, the J call TRBJ1-1; 8 bases are a match to TRBD1. V trimming: 5 bases; J trimming: 3 bases; junction bases outside the gene matches: 11. The CDR3 covers 16 residues. The germline V gene encodes CDR1 SGHAT and CDR2 FQNNGV. The CDR3 reads CASSPKFRGLDTEAFF. The CDR3 DNA follows: TGTGCCAGCAGCCCGAAATTCAGGGGGCTAGACACTGAAGCTTTCTTT. The variable domain in full, completed from reference TRBV11-2 and TRBJ1-1, reads EAGVAQSPRYKIIEKRQSVAFWCNPISGHATLYWYQQILGQGPKLLIQFQNNGVVDDSQLPKDRFSAERLKGVDSTLKIQPAKLEDSAVYLCASSPKFRGLDTEAFFGQGTRLTVV.

The V gene is TRBV7-2, the J gene TRBJ1-3, with D tentatively TRBD1 (5 bases). Germline V gives CDR1 SGHTA, CDR2 FQGNSA. The V gene lost 5 bases and the J gene lost 7 bases, with 18 bases spanning the gap. The CDR3 extends over 15 amino acids. In nucleotides, the CDR3 is TGTGCCAGCAGCCCGGGGCAGGTTTTTTGGAACACCATATATTTT. It yields the protein CASSPGQVFWNTIYF.

The chain has TRBV11-3 and TRBJ2-1, with 9 bases fitting TRBD2. Germline V gene lookup returns CDR1 SGHNT and CDR2 YENEEA. The CDR3 extends over 15 amino acids. V shed 1 base and J 7 bases; nucleotides not matched to a gene: 5. As DNA, the CDR3 is TGTGCCAGCAGCTTAGGGGGTCTAGCGGGGAATGAGCAGTTCTTC. Its translation is CASSLGGLAGNEQFF.

The rearrangement links TRBV10-1 to TRBJ2-3, with no clear D. V lost 4 bases, J lost 6 bases, and 8 bases lay in between. Germline V gene sequence: CDR1 WNHNN, CDR2 SYGVQD (reference sequence). The CDR3 is made up of 12 amino acids. CDR3 in amino acids: CASSGPSDTQYF. The DNA for the CDR3 is TGCGCCAGCAGTGGGCCCTCGGATACGCAGTATTTT.

The chain joins TRBV6-1 to TRBJ2-7; D gene ambiguous. Trimming took 2 bases from V and 4 from J, leaving 9 bases between them. This CDR3 comprises 13 residues. Germline lookup yields CDR1 MNHNS and CDR2 SASEGT. The DNA of the CDR3 is TGTGCCAGCAGTGAAAGGGCAGGTTACGAGCAGTACTTC. This gives the protein CASSERAGYEQYF.

V is TRBV18 and J is TRBJ2-2, with TRBD2 as a possible D gene (7 bases). Trimming pared 2 bases from V and 5 bases from J, leaving 21 bases between. This CDR3 has 18 residues. The germline V gene encodes CDR1 KGHSH and CDR2 LQKENI. The CDR3 DNA reads as TGTGCCAGCTCACCAAGTGCGGGGGCTGGAAGATTAACCGGGGAGCTGTTTTTT. Translating it yields CASSPSAGAGRLTGELFF.

The V gene is TRBV7-2, the J gene TRBJ2-2; 7 positions agree with TRBD2. The CDR3 contains 17 residues. The ends lost 1 base at V and 6 bases at J; junction bases unmatched: 11. Per germline, CDR1 SGHTA and CDR2 FQGNSA. As DNA, the CDR3 is TGTGCCAGCAGCTTAGGCGGGAGTGGGTTCGGGGCCGGGGAGCTGTTTTTT. Amino acid sequence: CASSLGGSGFGAGELFF.

This chain uses TRBV14 with TRBJ2-7; the D gene could be TRBD1 or TRBD2 (5 bases each). The CDR3 is made up of 15 amino acids. Between the trimmed V and J ends, which lost 6 bases and 3 bases, there was a span of 18 bases. Germline CDR1 reads SGHDN; CDR2 reads FVKESK. The CDR3 DNA is TGTGCCAGCAGAAACTCCGGGACGGCCGTCTACGAGCAGTACTTC. Its translation is CASRNSGTAVYEQYF.

Concerning this clone: Within the sample, other DNA sequences also encode this same CDR3. The rearrangement joins TRBV18 to TRBJ2-3; D gene ambiguous. There are 11 residues in the CDR3. Germline loops: CDR1 KGHSH, CDR2 LQKENI. V was pared by 2 bases and J by 5 bases, with 2 bases between. The CDR3 DNA reads as TGTGCCAGCTCACCAAAAGATACGCAGTATTTT. This translates into CASSPKDTQYF. Looking up the rest from reference TRBV18 and TRBJ2-3 gives the full variable domain: NAGVMQNPRHLVRRRGQEARLRCSPMKGHSHVYWYRQLPEEGLKFMVYLQKENIIDESGMPKERFSAEFPKEGPSILRIQQVVRGDSAAYFCASSPKDTQYFGPGTRLTVL.

This clone was observed a single time. V and J are TRBV11-2 and TRBJ2-7, with D possibly matching TRBD1 (5 bases). This CDR3 contains 15 residues. Trimming stripped 4 bases from V and 0 bases from J, with 13 bases between. From germline, CDR1 is SGHAT and CDR2 FQNNGV. The CDR3 DNA reads TGTGCCAGCAGCTCACCGACAGTCTACTCCTACGAGCAGTACTTC. It encodes CASSSPTVYSYEQYF.

About this clone: The same CDR3 can be traced to other DNA sequences in this sample. This chain links TRBV20-1 with TRBJ1-1, with no clear D. The CDR3 extends over 11 amino acids. Deletions cut 0 bases from V and 7 bases from J, with 6 bases between. Germline-derived CDR1 and CDR2 are DFQATT and SNEGSKA (reference sequence). For the CDR3, the DNA is TGCAGTGCTAGAGATCGTAATGAAGCTTTCTTT. This gives the protein CSARDRNEAFF.

The gene calls are TRBV5-1 and TRBJ2-5; 9 nucleotides line up with TRBD1. J lost 4 bases, V lost 0 bases, and 4 bases had no gene match. This CDR3 has 15 residues. Germline V lookup: CDR1 SGHRS, CDR2 YFSETQ. Written as DNA, the CDR3 is TGCGCCAGCAGCTTGGTGGACAGGGGTGGAGAGACCCAGTACTTC. Its translation is CASSLVDRGGETQYF.

This rearrangement joins TRBV7-5 to TRBJ2-3; the table's D call TRBD2 went unverified against the DNA. TRBV7-5 constitutes a pseudogene. The CDR3 is made up of 23 amino acids. CDR3 in DNA: TGTGTCAGAAGCATGGATAGCGGGAGGGCCGGGGTACGCTATAAAGCTAGCACAGATACGCAGTATTTT. This sequence encodes CVRSMDSGRAGVRYKASTDTQYF.

The chain links TRBV7-6 to TRBJ2-5; TRBD2 matches at 12 bases. With 0 bases clipped from V and 5 bases from J, the junction kept 13 bases outside the gene matches. There are 19 residues in the CDR3. Germline lookup yields CDR1 SGHVS and CDR2 FNYEAQ. CDR3 sequence: CASSLAQGLAGGPMETQYF. The DNA for the CDR3 is TGTGCCAGCAGCTTAGCACAGGGGCTAGCGGGAGGGCCGATGGAGACCCAGTACTTC. The whole variable domain, filled in from reference TRBV7-6 and TRBJ2-5, reads GAGVSQSPRYKVTKRGQDVALRCDPISGHVSLYWYRQALGQGPEFLTYFNYEAQQDKSGLPNDRFSAERPEGSISTLTIQRTEQRDSAMYRCASSLAQGLAGGPMETQYFGPGTRLLVL.

A single count supports this clone. The chain has TRBV5-6 and TRBJ2-3; possibly TRBD1 for D (6 bases). The CDR3 has 15 residues. CDR1 is SGHDT and CDR2 is YYEEEE in the germline V gene. The ends were cut back, 4 bases at V and 3 bases at J, with 15 bases in the middle. The CDR3 protein is CASSMDRGRTDTQYF. In DNA, the CDR3 is TGTGCCAGCAGCATGGACAGAGGGCGGACAGATACGCAGTATTTT.

The chain has TRBV9 and TRBJ2-1, with 11 positions matching TRBD2. Germline values: CDR1 SGDLS, CDR2 YYNGEE. The V gene end was trimmed by 0 bases and the J gene end by 9 bases; junction bases not matched to a gene: 5. This CDR3 spans 15 amino acids. CDR3 DNA: TGTGCCAGCAGCGTAGGGGCTAGCGGGAGGTCTGAGCAGTTCTTC. Its protein product is CASSVGASGRSEQFF. The full variable domain, completed using reference TRBV9 and TRBJ2-1, is DSGVTQTPKHLITATGQRVTLRCSPRSGDLSVYWYQQSLDQGLQFLIQYYNGEERAKGNILERFSAQQFPDLHSELNLSSLELGDSALYFCASSVGASGRSEQFFGPGTRLTVL.

The chain links TRBV4-2 to TRBJ1-3; 7 bases align to TRBD1. The junction had 5 bases not matched to a gene; V was cut back by 2 bases and J by 4 bases. The CDR3 consists of 15 residues. Germline V gene lookup returns CDR1 LGHNA and CDR2 YNFKEQ. In DNA, the CDR3 is TGTGCCAGCAGCCAACTTACAGGGGACGGAAACACCATATATTTT. Protein product: CASSQLTGDGNTIYF.